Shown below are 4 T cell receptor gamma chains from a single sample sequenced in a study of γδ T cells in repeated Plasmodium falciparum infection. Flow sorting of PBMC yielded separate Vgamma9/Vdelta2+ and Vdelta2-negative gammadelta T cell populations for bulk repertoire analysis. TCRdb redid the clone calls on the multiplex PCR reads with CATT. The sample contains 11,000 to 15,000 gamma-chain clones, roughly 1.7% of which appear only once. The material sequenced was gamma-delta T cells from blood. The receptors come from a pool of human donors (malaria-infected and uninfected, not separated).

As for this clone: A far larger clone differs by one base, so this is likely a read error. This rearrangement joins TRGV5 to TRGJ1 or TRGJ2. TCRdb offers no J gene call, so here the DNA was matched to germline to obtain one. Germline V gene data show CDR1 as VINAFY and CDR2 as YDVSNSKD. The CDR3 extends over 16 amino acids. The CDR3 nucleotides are TGCGCCACCTGGGACAGGCCCGATAGGATTTGGTATAAGAAACTCTTT. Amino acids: CATWDRPDRIWYKKLF.

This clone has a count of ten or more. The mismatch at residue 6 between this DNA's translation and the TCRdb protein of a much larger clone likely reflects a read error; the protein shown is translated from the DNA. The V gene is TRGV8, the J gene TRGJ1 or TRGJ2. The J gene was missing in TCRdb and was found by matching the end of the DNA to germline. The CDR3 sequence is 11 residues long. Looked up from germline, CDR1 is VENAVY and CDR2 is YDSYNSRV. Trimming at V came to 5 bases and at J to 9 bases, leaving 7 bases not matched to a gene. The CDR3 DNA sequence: TGTGCCACCTGGGCCTCGGTTAAGAAACTCTTT. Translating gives CATWASVKKLF.

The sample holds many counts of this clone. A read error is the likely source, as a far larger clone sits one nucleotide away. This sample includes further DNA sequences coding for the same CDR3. The CDR3 DNA follows: TGTGCCCTGTGGGAGGTCACGAAGGGGTATAAGAAACTCTTT. Translating gives CALWEVTKGYKKLF. This chain connects TRGV9 to TRGJ1 or TRGJ2. Here the J gene came from matching the DNA to germline, since TCRdb omits it. Germline V gene lookup returns CDR1 GITISATS and CDR2 ISYDGTV (reference sequence). The CDR3 runs to 14 residues.

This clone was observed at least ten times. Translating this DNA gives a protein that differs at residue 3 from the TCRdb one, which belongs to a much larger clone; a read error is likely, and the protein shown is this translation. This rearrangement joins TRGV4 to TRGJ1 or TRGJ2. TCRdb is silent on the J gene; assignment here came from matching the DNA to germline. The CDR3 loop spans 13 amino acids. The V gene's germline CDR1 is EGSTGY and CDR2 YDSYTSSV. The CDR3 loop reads CAPWDGPSWPKLF. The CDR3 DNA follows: TGTGCCCCCTGGGATGGGCCTTCGTGGCCGAAACTCTTT.